The 24 T cell receptor beta chains below were found in one sample sequenced in a study of quantifying T cell responses using KT2 cells. Study context: cDNA was made from DNase-treated RNA using alpha and beta constant primers.

A single-stranded UMI oligo with SP2 sequence was ligated to cDNA 3' ends. The first PCR ran approximately 4 cycles with an equimolar RC1.1 and RC1.2 beta primer mix. MiXCR, run by TCRdb on the UMI-ligation and nested PCR reads, gives a single entry per CDR3 protein. Here the sample spans 25,000 to 35,000 distinct CDR3 sequences, 7.3% being singletons. Source material: PBMCs spiked with cells of the T cell clone KT2. These receptors all come from a human donor.

This clonotype was counted between two and nine times. The rearrangement links TRBV25-1 to TRBJ2-5, with D possibly TRBD1 on 5 matching bases. This CDR3 is 14 amino acids long. Germline assignment: CDR1 MGHDK and CDR2 SYGVNS. Trimming stripped 0 bases from V and 7 bases from J, with 12 bases between. The CDR3 DNA follows: TGTGCCAGCAGTGAATATATGACAGCTACGACCCAGTACTTC. Protein sequence: CASSEYMTATTQYF.

This clonotype was detected many times. V gene TRBV20-1 combines with J gene TRBJ2-7; no clear D. The CDR3 totals 14 residues. In germline, CDR1 is DFQATT, CDR2 SNEGSKA (reference sequence). V was pared by 0 bases and J by 1 base, with 10 bases between. The CDR3 spells CSARDGDKSYEQYF. For the CDR3, the DNA is TGCAGTGCTAGAGATGGAGACAAATCCTACGAGCAGTACTTC.

At least ten counts were recorded for this clonotype. The chain employs TRBV11-2 and TRBJ2-7; 13 nucleotides align to TRBD2. V gave up 7 bases and J gave up 3 bases; unmatched junction bases: 15. The length of the CDR3 is 18 residues. The V gene's germline CDR1 is SGHAT and CDR2 FQNNGV. DNA of the CDR3: TGTGCCAGCACCGGCATAGGGACTAGCGGGGACTGGTACTACGAGCAGTACTTC. Protein sequence: CASTGIGTSGDWYYEQYF.

The rearrangement joins TRBV7-9 to TRBJ2-1; no clear D gene. Germline V CDR1 and CDR2: SEHNR, FQNEAQ (reference sequence). V lost 4 bases and J 2 bases, leaving 12 bases between the germline ends. This CDR3 is built from 15 residues. CDR3 DNA: TGTGCCAGCAGCTCCCGCGACAAGCCCTACAATGAGCAGTTCTTC. As protein: CASSSRDKPYNEQFF.

Ten or more counts support this clonotype. The chain is built from TRBV10-1 and TRBJ2-5; tentatively, D is TRBD1 (5 bases). Trimming stripped 10 bases from V and 11 bases from J, with 11 bases between. The CDR3 extends over 9 amino acids. CDR1 is WNHNN and CDR2 is SYGVQD in the germline V gene (reference sequence). The CDR3 bases are TGCGCCAAACAGGATGAGCAGTACTTC. Translating gives CAKQDEQYF.

This clonotype has a handful of counts. This rearrangement joins TRBV7-9 to TRBJ2-7; perhaps D is TRBD1 or TRBD2 (5 bases each). The CDR3 spans 16 residues. The V gene lost 4 bases and the J gene lost 3 bases, with 19 bases spanning the gap. CDR1 SEHNR and CDR2 FQNEAQ come from the germline V gene (reference sequence). The CDR3 loop is CASSSPRGSAVYEQYF. In DNA form, the CDR3 reads TGTGCCAGCAGCTCACCGAGGGGTAGCGCAGTCTACGAGCAGTACTTC.

This clonotype was seen repeatedly, ten times or more. V is TRBV21-1 and J is TRBJ1-1. TRBV21-1 corresponds to a pseudogene. CDR3 length: 12 residues. CDR3 nucleotide sequence: TGTGCCAGCAGCCCCGGGAGGGTGGAAGCTTTCTTT. Its translation is CASSPGRVEAFF.

This clonotype has at least ten counts. The V call is TRBV11-1, the J call TRBJ1-2, with a possible D match to TRBD1 (5 bases). This CDR3 contains 13 residues. V was trimmed by 2 bases and J by 4 bases, leaving 8 bases between them. Germline loops: CDR1 SGHAT, CDR2 FQDESV (reference sequence). The DNA of the CDR3 is TGTGCCAGCAGCTTACGGGGCTTCTATGGCTACACCTTC. This sequence encodes CASSLRGFYGYTF.

The V gene is TRBV4-1, the J gene TRBJ2-4, with 9 bases that match TRBD1. Germline CDR1 is MGHRA and CDR2 is YSYEKL. The ends lost 1 base at V and 9 bases at J; junction bases unmatched: 10. The CDR3 loop spans 16 amino acids. The CDR3 loop reads CASSQGWTGVRGIQYF. The DNA for the CDR3 is TGCGCCAGCAGCCAAGGCTGGACAGGGGTAAGGGGCATTCAGTACTTC.

Only a few counts were recorded for this clonotype. V and J are TRBV9 and TRBJ2-5; tentatively, D is TRBD1 (6 bases). Trimming took 4 bases from V and 2 from J, leaving 12 bases between them. Germline V gene sequence: CDR1 SGDLS, CDR2 YYNGEE. This CDR3 region has 14 residues. The CDR3 here is CASSPWDTQETQYF. The CDR3 coding sequence is TGTGCCAGCAGCCCCTGGGACACTCAAGAGACCCAGTACTTC.

This clonotype was picked up many times. This rearrangement joins TRBV7-2 to TRBJ2-1, with 10 bases aligning to TRBD2. The V gene end was trimmed by 7 bases and the J gene end by 2 bases; junction bases not matched to a gene: 26. CDR1 SGHTA and CDR2 FQGNSA come from the germline V gene. This CDR3 region has 22 residues. DNA for the CDR3: TGTGCCAGCAAGGCTCCCCGGGCTCGGGGGGGCTTAGCGGGGGGACCCTACAATGAGCAGTTCTTC. Translation gives CASKAPRARGGLAGGPYNEQFF.

With respect to this clonotype: Given a much more abundant clone one base away, this may be a read error. The rearrangement joins TRBV12-3 or TRBV12-4 to TRBJ1-2; D remains ambiguous. This CDR3 has 11 residues. In nucleotides, the CDR3 is TGTGCCAGCAGTTCTGGCTATGGCTACAACTTC. This sequence encodes CASSSGYGYNF.

This clonotype was found a few times. The rearrangement uses TRBV6-2 or TRBV6-3 and TRBJ2-1; 10 nucleotides agree with TRBD2. This CDR3 is 15 amino acids long. Trimming took 6 bases from V and 4 from J; bases not matched to a gene: 6. Germline V gene lookup returns CDR1 MNHEY and CDR2 SVGEGT. CDR3 protein: CASRGGLAVYNEQFF. Here the CDR3 DNA reads TGTGCCAGCAGAGGCGGACTAGCGGTTTACAATGAGCAGTTCTTC.

This clonotype is a singleton in its sample. The chain has TRBV12-3 or TRBV12-4 and TRBJ2-3; 12 bases agree with TRBD2. This CDR3 is 16 amino acids long. Trimming took 1 base from V and 1 from J; bases not matched to a gene: 0. Here the CDR3 reads CASSLGLAGGTDTQYF. The CDR3 nucleotides read TGTGCCAGCAGTTTAGGACTAGCGGGGGGCACAGATACGCAGTATTTT.

This clonotype came up a few times. V is TRBV6-5 and J is TRBJ1-2; possible D gene TRBD1, 6 bases. Germline CDR1 reads MNHEY; CDR2 reads SVGAGI. With 8 bases removed from V and 2 bases from J, the gap between germline ends came to 15 bases. CDR3 length: 14 residues. The CDR3 nucleotides are TGTGCCAGCTCTCCCGACAGGTGGAACTATGGCTACACCTTC. Translation: CASSPDRWNYGYTF.

This clonotype was detected only a few times. The chain couples TRBV14 to TRBJ2-1; 11 bases agree with TRBD2. V was clipped by 0 bases and J by 13 bases; unmatched bases: 8. CDR3 size: 15 residues. Germline V gene sequence: CDR1 SGHDN, CDR2 FVKESK. Here the CDR3 DNA reads TGTGCCAGCAGCCAAGATAGCGGGAGGGCCTTTAAACAGTTCTTC. Translation gives CASSQDSGRAFKQFF.

This chain links TRBV5-1 with TRBJ1-1, with TRBD1 matching over 8 bases. Per germline, CDR1 SGHRS and CDR2 YFSETQ. This CDR3 has 13 residues. With 6 bases clipped from V and 3 bases from J, the junction kept 4 bases outside the gene matches. The CDR3 DNA sequence: TGCGCCAGCACTCCGACAGGGGACACTGAAGCTTTCTTT. Amino acid sequence: CASTPTGDTEAFF.

This clonotype was seen a handful of times. This chain joins TRBV3-1 and TRBJ2-1; 7 positions agree with TRBD1. V dropped 0 bases and J dropped 12; count of bases not matched to a gene: 23. This CDR3 spans 19 amino acids. Germline V lookup: CDR1 LGHDT, CDR2 YNNKEL (reference sequence). The CDR3 DNA reads as TGTGCCAGCAGCCAAGATGCGGTGGTAAGAGGGACAGATCTCAGTGGGCAGTTCTTC. It translates to CASSQDAVVRGTDLSGQFF.

This clonotype was seen ten or more times. The chain combines TRBV5-1 with TRBJ1-5; a weak D match, TRBD1 (5 bases). The ends were cut back, 2 bases at V and 4 bases at J, with 16 bases in the middle. This CDR3 contains 16 residues. Germline V gene sequence: CDR1 SGHRS, CDR2 YFSETQ. CDR3 nucleotides: TGCGCCAGCAGCTTTTTGCCCGGGGCCTTAAATCAGCCCCAGCATTTT. This translates into CASSFLPGALNQPQHF.

This clonotype was recorded a few times. The rearrangement uses TRBV4-3 and TRBJ2-1; D might be TRBD2 (5 bases). CDR1 and CDR2 (germline): LGHNA, YSLEER. CDR3 length equals 15 residues. Trimming took 0 bases from V and 9 from J, leaving 15 bases between them. CDR3 region: CASSQERTYRTEQFF. In DNA form, the CDR3 reads TGCGCCAGCAGCCAAGAGAGGACTTATAGGACTGAGCAGTTCTTC.

This clonotype was seen at least ten times. The chain joins TRBV7-2 to TRBJ2-4; no definite D call. The CDR3 contains 15 residues. Germline CDR1 is SGHTA and CDR2 is FQGNSA. The ends were cut back, 1 base at V and 0 bases at J, with 7 bases in the middle. CDR3 loop: CASSLGGLAKNIQYF. CDR3 nucleotides: TGTGCCAGCAGCTTAGGCGGATTAGCCAAAAACATTCAGTACTTC.

A note on this clonotype: Since a much larger clone is just one base distant, this may be a read error. The chain links TRBV20-1 to TRBJ2-3; no firm D call. The CDR3 runs to 11 residues. Trimming took off 1 base at V and 8 bases at J, with 7 bases between the two ends. The germline V gene has CDR1 DFQATT and CDR2 SNEGSKA (reference sequence). CDR3 residues: CSARVGSTQYF. As DNA, the CDR3 is TGCAGTGCTAGAGTGGGAAGTACGCAGTATTTT.

This sequence joins TRBV3-1 and TRBJ2-7; possible D gene TRBD1, 5 bases. The CDR3 totals 16 residues. Looked up from germline, CDR1 is LGHDT and CDR2 is YNNKEL (reference sequence). The V and J ends lost 0 bases and 4 bases respectively, with 16 bases between them. For the CDR3, the DNA is TGTGCCAGCAGCCAAGAAACCTGGGGCCTATCTTACGAGCAGTACTTC. Residues: CASSQETWGLSYEQYF.

This clonotype was recorded many times. The rearrangement uses TRBV12-3 or TRBV12-4 and TRBJ1-4, with 9 nucleotides matching TRBD1. With 5 bases clipped from V and 6 bases from J, the junction kept 4 bases outside the gene matches. This CDR3 has 14 residues. The CDR3 nucleotides are TGTGCCAGCAGTCCACAGGGGGCGGATGAAAAACTGTTTTTT. As protein: CASSPQGADEKLFF.